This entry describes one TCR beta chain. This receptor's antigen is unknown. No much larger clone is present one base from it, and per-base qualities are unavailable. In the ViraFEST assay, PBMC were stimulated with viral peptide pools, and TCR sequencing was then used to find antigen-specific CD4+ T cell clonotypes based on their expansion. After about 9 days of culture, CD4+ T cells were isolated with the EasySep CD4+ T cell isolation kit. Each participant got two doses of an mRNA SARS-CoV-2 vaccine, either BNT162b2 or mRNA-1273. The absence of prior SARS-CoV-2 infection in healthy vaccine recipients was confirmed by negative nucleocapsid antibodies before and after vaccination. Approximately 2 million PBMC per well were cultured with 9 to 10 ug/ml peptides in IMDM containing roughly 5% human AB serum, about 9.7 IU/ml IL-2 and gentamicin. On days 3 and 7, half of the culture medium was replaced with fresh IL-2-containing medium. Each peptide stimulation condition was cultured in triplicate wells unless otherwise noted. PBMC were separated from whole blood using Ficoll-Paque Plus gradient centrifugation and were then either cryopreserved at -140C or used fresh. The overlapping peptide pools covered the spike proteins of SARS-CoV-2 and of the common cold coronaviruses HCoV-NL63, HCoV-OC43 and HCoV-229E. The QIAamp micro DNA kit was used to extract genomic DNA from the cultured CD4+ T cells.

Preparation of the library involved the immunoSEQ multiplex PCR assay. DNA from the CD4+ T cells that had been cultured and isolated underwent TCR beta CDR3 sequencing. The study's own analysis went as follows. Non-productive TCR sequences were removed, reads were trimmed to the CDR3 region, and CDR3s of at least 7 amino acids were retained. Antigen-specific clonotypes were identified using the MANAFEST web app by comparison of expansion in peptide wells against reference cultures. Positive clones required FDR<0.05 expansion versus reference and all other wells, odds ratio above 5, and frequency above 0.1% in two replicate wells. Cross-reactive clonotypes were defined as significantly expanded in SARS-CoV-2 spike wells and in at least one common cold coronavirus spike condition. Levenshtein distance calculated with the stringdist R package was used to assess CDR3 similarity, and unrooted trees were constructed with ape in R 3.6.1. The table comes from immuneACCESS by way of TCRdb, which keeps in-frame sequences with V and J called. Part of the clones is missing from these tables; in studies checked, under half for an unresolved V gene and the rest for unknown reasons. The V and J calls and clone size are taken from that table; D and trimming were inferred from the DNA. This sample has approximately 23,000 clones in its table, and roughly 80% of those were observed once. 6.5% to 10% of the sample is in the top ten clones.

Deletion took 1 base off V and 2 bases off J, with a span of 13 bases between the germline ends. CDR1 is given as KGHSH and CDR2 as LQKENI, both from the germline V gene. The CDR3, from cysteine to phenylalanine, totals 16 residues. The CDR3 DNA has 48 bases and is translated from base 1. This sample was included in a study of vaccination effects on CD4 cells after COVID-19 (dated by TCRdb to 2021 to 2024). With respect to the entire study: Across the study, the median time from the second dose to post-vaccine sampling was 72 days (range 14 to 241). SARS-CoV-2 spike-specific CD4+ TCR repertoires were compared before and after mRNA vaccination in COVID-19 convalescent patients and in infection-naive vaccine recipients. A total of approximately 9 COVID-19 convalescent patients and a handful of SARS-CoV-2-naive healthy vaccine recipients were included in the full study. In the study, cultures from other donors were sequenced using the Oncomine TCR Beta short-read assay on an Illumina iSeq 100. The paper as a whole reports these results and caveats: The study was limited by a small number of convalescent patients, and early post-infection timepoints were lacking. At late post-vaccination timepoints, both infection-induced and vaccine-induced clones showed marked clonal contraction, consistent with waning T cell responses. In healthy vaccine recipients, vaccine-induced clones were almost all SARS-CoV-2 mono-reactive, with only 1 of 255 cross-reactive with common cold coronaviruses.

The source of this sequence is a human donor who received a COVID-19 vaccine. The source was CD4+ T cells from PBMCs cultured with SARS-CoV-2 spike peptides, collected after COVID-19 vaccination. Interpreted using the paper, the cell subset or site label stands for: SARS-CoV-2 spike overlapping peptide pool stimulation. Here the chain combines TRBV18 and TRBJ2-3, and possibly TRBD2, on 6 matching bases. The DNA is TGTGCCAGCTCACCACTCTCGGACTACAACACAGATACGCAGTATTTT. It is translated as CASSPLSDYNTDTQYF.